These 20 T cell receptor beta chains were all obtained from the same sample, sequenced in a study of OX40 agonist ivuxolimab in advanced cancers. The data were produced by immunoSEQ multiplex PCR, yet TCRdb's version contains in-frame clones alone and is incomplete. The repertoire includes fewer than 90,000 clones, approximately 86% of them detected once, and approximately 0.71% sits in the top ten. Sequences were derived from CD4+ or CD8+ T cells sorted from blood, sampled in a trial of the OX40 agonist ivuxolimab. These receptors all stem from an adult with an advanced solid tumor such as melanoma, head and neck, liver or kidney cancer.

This chain links TRBV6-5 with TRBJ2-3; 9 bases are a match to TRBD1. Looked up from germline, CDR1 is MNHEY and CDR2 is SVGAGI. The V and J ends lost 7 bases and 5 bases, in that order; junction bases with no gene match: 7. This CDR3 is built from 14 residues. The CDR3 nucleotides are TGTGCCAGCACCAGGGGACAGGGATTAGATACGCAGTATTTT. Translating it yields CASTRGQGLDTQYF.

The rearrangement joins TRBV7-9 to TRBJ1-5, with D hard to call. Germline V CDR1 and CDR2: SEHNR, FQNEAQ (reference sequence). Trimming cost V 3 bases and J 2 bases, with 14 bases left between them. The CDR3 contains 16 residues. The CDR3 DNA is TGTGCCAGCAGCTTTTCTGTGGTATCGGGCAATCAGCCCCAGCATTTT. Encoded protein: CASSFSVVSGNQPQHF.

The chain employs TRBV28 and TRBJ2-7, with D possibly being TRBD1 or TRBD2 (6 bases each). The V end lost 3 bases, the J end lost 6 bases, and 21 bases lay between the germline ends. Germline CDR1 reads MDHEN; CDR2 reads SYDVKM. The CDR3 contains 16 residues. The DNA for the CDR3 is TGTGCCAGCAGTTTTTCGGGGATTAGGGGGGTGCGCGAGCAGTACTTC. It translates to CASSFSGIRGVREQYF. Full variable domain (missing parts from reference TRBV28 and TRBJ2-7): DVKVTQSSRYLVKRTGEKVFLECVQDMDHENMFWYRQDPGLGLRLIYFSYDVKMKEKGDIPEGYSVSREKKERFSLILESASTNQTSMYLCASSFSGIRGVREQYFGPGTRLTVT.

The chain carries TRBV5-4 and TRBJ2-6; D is unclear. Trimming took off 1 base at V and 3 bases at J, with 8 bases between the two ends. The V gene's germline CDR1 is SGHNT and CDR2 YYREEE (reference sequence). There are 15 residues in the CDR3. The CDR3 spells CASSLYKGGANVLTF. The CDR3 bases are TGTGCCAGCAGCTTGTATAAGGGTGGGGCCAACGTCCTGACTTTC.

The chain carries TRBV27 and TRBJ2-7, with TRBD1 as a possible D gene (5 bases). CDR1 MNHEY and CDR2 SMNVEV come from the germline V gene (reference sequence). V was clipped by 6 bases and J by 0 bases, with 12 bases between them. The CDR3 length is 14 residues. CDR3: CASSRWGSSYEQYF. CDR3 nucleotides: TGTGCCAGCAGCCGATGGGGCAGCTCCTACGAGCAGTACTTC.

The chain combines TRBV18 with TRBJ1-1, with D perhaps matching TRBD1 (6 bases). Germline V gene data show CDR1 as KGHSH and CDR2 as LQKENI. This CDR3 spans 14 amino acids. Trimming took off 5 bases at V and 5 bases at J, with 15 bases between the two ends. CDR3 in DNA: TGTGCCAGCTCATCTAACAGGGCGGGGACTGAAGCTTTCTTT. Amino acid sequence: CASSSNRAGTEAFF. Drawing the rest from reference TRBV18 and TRBJ1-1, the complete variable domain is NAGVMQNPRHLVRRRGQEARLRCSPMKGHSHVYWYRQLPEEGLKFMVYLQKENIIDESGMPKERFSAEFPKEGPSILRIQQVVRGDSAAYFCASSSNRAGTEAFFGQGTRLTVV.

V usage is TRBV11-3 and J usage is TRBJ2-2; possible D gene TRBD2, 6 bases. The V gene's germline CDR1 is SGHNT and CDR2 YENEEA. V gave up 5 bases and J gave up 4 bases, with 11 bases separating them. CDR3 size: 14 residues. The CDR3 here is CASSPHGGTGELFF. The DNA of the CDR3 is TGTGCCAGCAGCCCTCACGGGGGCACCGGGGAGCTGTTTTTT.

This clone was recorded once. This sample includes further DNA sequences coding for the same CDR3. This chain's CDR3 is CASSLGGWEQYF. The CDR3 bases are TGTGCCAGCAGCTTAGGGGGGTGGGAGCAGTACTTC. The chain is built from TRBV5-6 and TRBJ2-7; D is possibly TRBD1 or TRBD2 (6 bases each). Trimming removed 2 bases from V and 7 bases from J, with 10 bases in between. The germline V gene encodes CDR1 SGHDT and CDR2 YYEEEE. This CDR3 has 12 residues.

The rearrangement joins TRBV10-3 to TRBJ2-1; 8 positions agree with TRBD2. The CDR3 runs to 15 residues. CDR1 and CDR2 from the germline V gene are ENHRY and SYGVKD. Germline trimming cut 5 bases from V and 1 base from J; bases unmatched to any gene: 4. CDR3 in DNA: TGTGCCATCAGTAAGACTAGCGAGTCCTACAATGAGCAGTTCTTC. It is translated as CAISKTSESYNEQFF.

This chain joins TRBV6-5 and TRBJ2-7; possible D gene TRBD1, 6 bases. From germline, CDR1 is MNHEY and CDR2 SVGAGI. The CDR3 has 13 residues. The V and J ends lost 1 base and 7 bases respectively, with 11 bases between them. CDR3 region: CASSYFTRGEQYF. The CDR3 DNA reads as TGTGCCAGCAGTTACTTTACTAGGGGGGAGCAGTACTTC.

This chain uses TRBV11-1 with TRBJ2-1; D possibly corresponds to TRBD2 (6 bases). Germline CDR1 SGHAT, CDR2 FQDESV (reference sequence). The V gene lost 5 bases and the J gene lost 3 bases, with 11 bases spanning the gap. The CDR3 is 14 residues long. The DNA of the CDR3 is TGTGCCAGCAGCATCCGGGACTTCTACAATGAGCAGTTCTTC. Encoded protein: CASSIRDFYNEQFF.

This clone came up once. The J gene is TRBJ2-7, the V gene TRBV30, with D possibly being TRBD2 (6 bases). CDR1 is GTSNPN and CDR2 is SVGIG in the germline V gene (reference sequence). V was shortened by 2 bases and J by 6 bases, with 14 bases between the two germline ends. The CDR3 runs 13 residues. DNA for the CDR3: TGTGCCTGGAGTTCAACCCTGGAGGGCGAGCAGTACTTC. It specifies CAWSSTLEGEQYF.

This clone has only a few counts. The chain carries TRBV11-3 and TRBJ2-7; TRBD2 matches 8 bases. Germline V CDR1 and CDR2: SGHNT, YENEEA. Germline trimming cut 6 bases from V and 2 bases from J; bases unmatched to any gene: 12. The CDR3 spans 16 residues. The CDR3 loop is CASRKPLGLDPYEQYF. DNA for the CDR3: TGTGCCAGCAGGAAGCCTCTGGGACTAGATCCCTACGAGCAGTACTTC.

The chain joins TRBV21-1 to TRBJ1-1. TRBV21-1 is flagged as a pseudogene. CDR3 length equals 12 residues. In DNA, the CDR3 is TGTGCCAGCAGCAACTTGAGCACTGAAGCTTTCTTT. Protein sequence: CASSNLSTEAFF.

V and J are TRBV25-1 and TRBJ1-4; D gene unclear. V gave up 0 bases and J gave up 4 bases, with 9 bases separating them. The CDR3 is 15 residues long. Germline V gene data show CDR1 as MGHDK and CDR2 as SYGVNS. The DNA for the CDR3 is TGTGCCAGCAGTGAATATAGAAACAATAATGAAAAACTGTTTTTT. It specifies CASSEYRNNNEKLFF.

The chain carries TRBV5-8 and TRBJ2-7; a possible D gene is TRBD2 (5 bases). Trimming cost V 0 bases and J 7 bases, with 14 bases left between them. The CDR3 covers 14 residues. The germline CDR1 and CDR2 sequences are SGHTS and YDEGEE. The CDR3, as DNA: TGTGCCAGCAGCTTGGGGCCGCGGGCTTATGAGCAGTACTTC. This gives the protein CASSLGPRAYEQYF. Drawing the rest from reference TRBV5-8 and TRBJ2-7, the complete variable domain is EAGVTQSPTHLIKTRGQQATLRCSPISGHTSVYWYQQALGLGLQFLLWYDEGEERNRGNFPPRFSGRQFPNYSSELNVNALELEDSALYLCASSLGPRAYEQYFGPGTRLTVT.

CDR3 nucleotides: TGTGCCAGCAGCAGAGGACAGGCCGATACGCAGTATTTT. Its protein product is CASSRGQADTQYF. V is TRBV28 and J is TRBJ2-3, with 7 bases matching TRBD1. Unmatched junction bases numbered 6, after V lost 6 bases and J lost 6 bases. CDR3 size: 13 residues. Germline V lookup: CDR1 MDHEN, CDR2 SYDVKM. Filled out from reference TRBV28 and TRBJ2-3, the complete variable domain reads DVKVTQSSRYLVKRTGEKVFLECVQDMDHENMFWYRQDPGLGLRLIYFSYDVKMKEKGDIPEGYSVSREKKERFSLILESASTNQTSMYLCASSRGQADTQYFGPGTRLTVL.

This clone was counted between two and nine times. The CDR3 region has the DNA TGTGCCAGTAGCCCGACCACAGGGTACGAGCAGTACTTC. Protein product: CASSPTTGYEQYF. V is TRBV19 and J is TRBJ2-7; a weak D match, TRBD1 (6 bases). CDR3 length: 13 residues. CDR1 is LNHDA, CDR2 SQIVND, per germline (reference sequence). Trimming left V 6 bases short and J 4 bases short, with 13 bases between.

This clone is a singleton in its sample. J is TRBJ1-2 and V is TRBV28, with D unclear. V shed 7 bases and J shed 4 bases, with 13 bases lying between them. CDR3 length equals 13 residues. Germline V gene data show CDR1 as MDHEN and CDR2 as SYDVKM. The CDR3 sequence: CASKETTLYGYTF. The CDR3 DNA follows: TGTGCCAGCAAGGAAACTACCCTCTATGGCTACACCTTC.

The genes are TRBV19 and TRBJ2-1, with D unclear. This CDR3 comprises 14 residues. Trimming stripped 4 bases from V and 7 bases from J, with 14 bases between. Germline CDR1 is LNHDA and CDR2 is SQIVND (reference sequence). This CDR3 is CASSTNPDRNEQFF. As DNA, the CDR3 is TGTGCCAGTAGTACCAACCCGGACCGGAATGAGCAGTTCTTC.